Sequencing of this T cell receptor beta chain was carried out in a study of cytomegalovirus exposure and HLA in healthy donors. J gave up 3 bases and V 4 bases, and 9 bases lay outside the gene matches. This CDR3 is built from 15 residues. Germline CDR1 reads SGHNT; CDR2 reads YYREEE (reference sequence). Vbeta (60) and Jbeta (13) primers were used in the PCR. The repertoire was sequenced with immunoSEQ multiplex PCR; TCRdb's copy has only in-frame clones and lacks some. The repertoire holds over 55,000 clones, about 70% seen once, with 6.5% to 8% in the top ten. The gene calls are TRBV5-4 and TRBJ2-7; 8 positions agree with TRBD1. The TCR was taken from a man aged 40-49 years in good health and CMV-seropositive. Material for sequencing was PBMCs. CDR3 amino acids: CASSIGQGSYYEQYF. CDR3 nucleotides: TGTGCCAGCAGCATTGGACAGGGATCCTACTACGAGCAGTACTTC. Full variable domain (outside the CDR3, taken from reference TRBV5-4 and TRBJ2-7): ETGVTQSPTHLIKTRGQQVTLRCSSQSGHNTVSWYQQALGQGPQFIFQYYREEENGRGNFPPRFSGLQFPNYSSELNVNALELDDSALYLCASSIGQGSYYEQYFGPGTRLTVT.